This TCR beta chain was documented in a study of OX40 agonist ivuxolimab in advanced cancers. Across the study: Of the patients, three showed partial responses, one with hepatocellular carcinoma and two with cutaneous melanoma. Study findings and constraints: The CD4+ and CD8+ T cells in the blood had expanded clonally by week 6 at 0.1 to 3.0 mg/kg.

TCRdb's table, derived via immunoSEQ multiplex PCR, lists solely in-frame clones and lacks some. The sample has 74,000 or so clones, 80% to 90% seen once. Blood sampling took place at baseline, cycle 4 day 1, and cycle 7 day 1. On this clone: Antigen: not known.

V shed 0 bases and J shed 4 bases, with 15 bases lying between them. CDR1 LGHNA and CDR2 YSLEER come from the germline V gene. CDR3 length equals 16 residues. Sequenced here: CD4+ or CD8+ T cells sorted from blood, sampled in a trial of the OX40 agonist ivuxolimab. The J gene is TRBJ2-5, the V gene TRBV4-3, with D possibly being TRBD1 or TRBD2 (6 bases each). This sequence was found in an adult with an advanced solid tumor such as melanoma, head and neck, liver or kidney cancer. Here the CDR3 DNA reads TGCGCCAGCAGCCAAGAGCGGAGGGGGGCTCGAGAGACCCAGTACTTC. It translates to CASSQERRGARETQYF.